Described below is a single TCR beta chain sequence and its context. This sample is drawn from a study of blood T cell repertoires in COVID-19. In the study overall: In each case, the material was cDNA or gDNA derived from T cells, B-cell-depleted T cells, or PBMCs.

Data came from immunoSEQ multiplex PCR; TCRdb stores just in-frame clones and leaves some out. The profile covers 30,000 to 40,000 clones, with 75% to 90% appearing a single time and over 35% taken by the ten largest. The sample consisted of peripheral blood. The sequence was collected from a man aged 60 to 75 with active or convalescent COVID-19.

CDR3 region: CASSSTETNTEAFF. The DNA for the CDR3 is TGTGCCAGCAGCAGTACAGAGACGAACACTGAAGCTTTCTTT. V is TRBV25-1 and J is TRBJ1-1, with D unclear. The germline V gene has CDR1 MGHDK and CDR2 SYGVNS. V was trimmed by 6 bases and J by 1 base, leaving 12 bases between them. This CDR3 has 14 amino acids.